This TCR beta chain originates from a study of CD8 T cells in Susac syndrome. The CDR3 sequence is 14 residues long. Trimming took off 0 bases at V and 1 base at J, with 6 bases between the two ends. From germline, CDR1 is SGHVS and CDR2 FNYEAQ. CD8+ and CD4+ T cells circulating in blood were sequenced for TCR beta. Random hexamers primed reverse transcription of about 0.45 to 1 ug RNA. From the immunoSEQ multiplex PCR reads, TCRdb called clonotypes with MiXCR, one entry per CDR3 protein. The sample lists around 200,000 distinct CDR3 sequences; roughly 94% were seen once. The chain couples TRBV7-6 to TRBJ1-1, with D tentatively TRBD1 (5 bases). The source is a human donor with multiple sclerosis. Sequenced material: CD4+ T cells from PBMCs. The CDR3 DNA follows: TGTGCCAGCAGCTTAGCCAGGGAGAACACTGAAGCTTTCTTT. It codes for CASSLARENTEAFF.